Listed here are 10 T cell receptor beta chains from one sample, sequenced in a study of control samples from healthy donors and cancer patients. Assay: immunoSEQ multiplex PCR; the TCRdb copy retains only in-frame clones and omits some. The repertoire holds approximately 49,000 clones, roughly 87% seen once, with roughly 1.5% in the top ten. The sample comprised PBMCs. The receptors originated from a man in his forties with colorectal cancer.

The V gene is TRBV18, the J gene TRBJ2-1; no clear D gene. V gave up 3 bases and J gave up 8 bases, with 11 bases separating them. The germline CDR1 and CDR2 sequences are KGHSH and LQKENI. The CDR3 extends over 13 amino acids. The CDR3 spells CASSPPSRDEQFF. The CDR3 DNA reads as TGTGCCAGCTCACCGCCCTCTAGAGATGAGCAGTTCTTC.

The chain recombines TRBV28 with TRBJ2-7, with D unresolved. The CDR3 loop spans 14 amino acids. V was trimmed by 3 bases and J by 2 bases, leaving 11 bases between them. From germline, CDR1 is MDHEN and CDR2 SYDVKM. CDR3 amino acids: CASSLMGGTYEQYF. The CDR3 nucleotides are TGTGCCAGCAGTTTGATGGGCGGAACCTACGAGCAGTACTTC.

The chain recombines TRBV9 with TRBJ2-7, with D perhaps matching TRBD1 or TRBD2 (5 bases each). Germline assignment: CDR1 SGDLS and CDR2 YYNGEE. This CDR3 contains 14 residues. The V end lost 4 bases, the J end lost 1 base, and 12 bases lay between the germline ends. CDR3 DNA: TGTGCCAGCAGCATCCGGGACGAATCCTACGAGCAGTACTTC. Its translation is CASSIRDESYEQYF.

The chain links TRBV28 to TRBJ1-2; TRBD1 matches at 9 bases. The germline V gene encodes CDR1 MDHEN and CDR2 SYDVKM. The CDR3 is 14 amino acids. V dropped 6 bases and J dropped 8; count of bases not matched to a gene: 10. The CDR3 sequence: CASRSGTGSGGYTF. The CDR3 DNA sequence: TGTGCCAGCAGGTCCGGGACAGGGAGTGGCGGCTACACCTTC.

This sequence joins TRBV9 and TRBJ1-6, with a possible D match to TRBD1 (6 bases). CDR1 is SGDLS, CDR2 YYNGEE, per germline. The length of the CDR3 is 15 residues. The V gene lost 0 bases and the J gene lost 10 bases, with 14 bases spanning the gap. The CDR3 DNA reads as TGTGCCAGCAGCGTAGGAAGGCAGGGGAAATCACCCCTCCACTTT. This encodes CASSVGRQGKSPLHF.

The gene calls are TRBV9 and TRBJ2-7, with D perhaps TRBD2 (7 bases). The CDR3 totals 15 residues. Germline CDR1 is SGDLS and CDR2 is YYNGEE. V was clipped by 0 bases and J by 5 bases, with 15 bases between them. This CDR3 is CASSVGRGAMNEQYF. In nucleotides, the CDR3 is TGTGCCAGCAGCGTAGGTCGGGGGGCAATGAACGAGCAGTACTTC.

The chain links TRBV5-1 to TRBJ2-7; 7 bases are a match to TRBD2. The V gene's germline CDR1 is SGHRS and CDR2 YFSETQ. The CDR3 loop spans 14 amino acids. V lost 5 bases, J lost 5 bases, and 10 bases stayed unmatched. The CDR3 nucleotides are TGCGCCAGCAGGGGAGGCGGGAGTACCCACGAGCAGTACTTC. It codes for CASRGGGSTHEQYF.

CDR3 DNA: TGCGCCAGCAGCCAAGATCCGGCAGGGCTCCCAAATCAGCCCCAGCATTTT. It is translated as CASSQDPAGLPNQPQHF. V usage is TRBV4-3 and J usage is TRBJ1-5; a possible D gene is TRBD1 (5 bases). This CDR3 is built from 17 residues. Trimming took 0 bases from V and 4 from J, leaving 16 bases between them. From germline, CDR1 is LGHNA and CDR2 YSLEER.

The chain joins TRBV5-4 to TRBJ2-7; D gene unclear. Germline V gives CDR1 SGHNT, CDR2 YYREEE (reference sequence). Trimming stripped 0 bases from V and 1 base from J, with 8 bases between. This CDR3 comprises 14 residues. The chain's CDR3 is CASSLGPASYEQYF. The CDR3 DNA sequence: TGTGCCAGCAGCTTGGGACCAGCATCCTACGAGCAGTACTTC.

The chain carries TRBV27 and TRBJ2-7; 7 bases are a match to TRBD1. Germline V gene sequence: CDR1 MNHEY, CDR2 SMNVEV (reference sequence). The ends lost 6 bases at V and 2 bases at J; junction bases unmatched: 4. The CDR3 has 13 residues. The CDR3 DNA is TGTGCCAGCAGCGACAGGGCCCCCTACGAGCAGTACTTC. Its translation: CASSDRAPYEQYF.